These 3 T cell receptor beta chains originate from one sample sequenced in a study of tumor and adjacent non-tumor tissue in lung cancer. The library came from three nested PCR rounds adapted from ARM-PCR protocols. TCRdb processed the multiplex PCR reads anew with MiXCR; each CDR3 protein has one entry. The sample holds roughly 93,000 distinct CDR3 sequences; about 72% are singletons and the top ten take 15% to 20%. RNA was extracted from bulk tissue without any cell sorting. The sample taken for sequencing was lung tumor tissue. These receptors were obtained from a man aged 60 to 69 with non-small cell lung cancer.

Comment on this clonotype: The conserved closing phenylalanine or tryptophan is absent in this CDR3, likely reflecting a read error. This chain joins TRBV4-3 and TRBJ2-2, with D possibly TRBD2 on 6 matching bases. From germline, CDR1 is LGHNA and CDR2 YSLEER. This CDR3 has 17 amino acids. The CDR3 region is CASNQDPTGTAGGELFS. Here the CDR3 DNA reads TGCGCCAGCAACCAAGACCCTACCGGGACCGCGGGAGGGGAGCTGTTTTCT.

This clonotype was detected ten times or more. The chain combines TRBV6-5 with TRBJ2-3; TRBD2 matches at 10 bases. CDR1 MNHEY and CDR2 SVGAGI come from the germline V gene. Germline trimming cut 5 bases from V and 5 bases from J; bases unmatched to any gene: 13. The CDR3 loop spans 17 amino acids. The CDR3 DNA follows: TGTGCCAGCAGTCCAGGACTAGCGGTCCTAAGGGGAGATACGCAGTATTTT. This encodes CASSPGLAVLRGDTQYF.

About this clonotype: A read error is likely, as this CDR3 ends without the conserved phenylalanine or tryptophan. The V gene is TRBV11-3, the J gene TRBJ2-7, with 7 bases identical to TRBD2. V shed 5 bases and J 5 bases; nucleotides not matched to a gene: 18. CDR1 SGHNT and CDR2 YENEEA come from the germline V gene. The CDR3 sequence is 17 residues long. The CDR3, as DNA: TGTGCCAGCAGCGATGGAGGGACTGGCGGGAGTCCCGACGAGCAGTACTCG. It encodes CASSDGGTGGSPDEQYS.